This T cell receptor beta chain was recovered during a study of T cell repertoires in cytomegalovirus infection. The germline V gene encodes CDR1 SGHKS and CDR2 YYEKEE (reference sequence). The CDR3 covers 15 residues. Trimming shortened V by 3 bases and J by 4 bases, and 14 bases separated the two germline ends. General study results and limits: Ex vivo, HLA-C-restricted CMV-specific TCR beta clonotypes prevailed over the rest of the response.

Remarks on this clonotype: The antigen remains undetermined.

MiXCR, applied by TCRdb to the reads, yields one record per CDR3 protein. The sample includes 750,000 to 950,000 distinct CDR3 sequences, under 35% of them seen just once. The rearrangement links TRBV5-5 to TRBJ2-4; D is perhaps TRBD1 (5 bases). This TCR was recovered from a human donor in good health (CMV status not recorded). Some clones in this sample may be carry-over from other donors' samples. The material sequenced was cultured CD8+ T cells from PBMCs, taken from culture after CMV antigen stimulation. CDR3 protein: CASSSSRVGKNIQYF. DNA for the CDR3: TGTGCCAGCAGCTCCAGCAGGGTCGGAAAAAACATTCAGTACTTC.